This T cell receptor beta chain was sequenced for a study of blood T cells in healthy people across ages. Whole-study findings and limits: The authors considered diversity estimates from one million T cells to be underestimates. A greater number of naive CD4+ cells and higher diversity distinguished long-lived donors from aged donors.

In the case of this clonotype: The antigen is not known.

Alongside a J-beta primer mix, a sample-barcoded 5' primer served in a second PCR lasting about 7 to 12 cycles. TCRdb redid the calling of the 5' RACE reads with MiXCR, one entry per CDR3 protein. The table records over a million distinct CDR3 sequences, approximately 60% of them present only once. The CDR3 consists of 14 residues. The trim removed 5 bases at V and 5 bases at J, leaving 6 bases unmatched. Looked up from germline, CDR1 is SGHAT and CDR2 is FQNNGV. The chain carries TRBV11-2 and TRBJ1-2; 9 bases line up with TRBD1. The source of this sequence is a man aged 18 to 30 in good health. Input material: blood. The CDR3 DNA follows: TGTGCCAGCAGCGGGACAGGGAGTCGGTATGGCTACACCTTC. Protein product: CASSGTGSRYGYTF.